The source of this T cell receptor (beta chain) is a study of T cells after posttransplantation cyclophosphamide. Study outcomes and limitations: Skin or GI-infiltrating T cells shared few TRB sequences with blood. Later blood repertoires were often dominated by clones from the donor CD8+ memory compartment.

Treatment was busulfan-fludarabine conditioning, a marrow graft, and cyclophosphamide on days +3 and +4. The V segment lost 5 bases and the J segment 5 bases; nucleotides outside the gene matches: 9. Germline V CDR1 and CDR2: SGHTA, FQGTGA. This CDR3 is 15 amino acids long. The sample holds many counts of this clone. Its antigen is not identified. The method was immunoSEQ multiplex PCR; TCRdb's version includes in-frame clones alone and lacks a portion of them. Recorded here are 20,000 to 25,000 clones, with no singletons, and the ten leading clones hold 1.5% to 2%. Sequences were derived from PBMCs, sampled after allogeneic stem cell transplant with posttransplant cyclophosphamide. This sequence originates from a male patient in his late teens or twenties who received an allogeneic stem cell transplant from a related donor, was CMV-positive, and had no GVHD. Some T cells may arise from the graft donor. This sequence joins TRBV7-3 and TRBJ2-5; TRBD1 matches at 9 bases. CDR3 nucleotides: TGTGCCAGCAGCAAAGGGACAGGGATTGGGGAGACCCAGTACTTC. Translating it yields CASSKGTGIGETQYF.